Below are 6 T cell receptor beta chains sequenced from a single sample in a study of cytomegalovirus exposure and HLA in healthy donors. The PCR ran on 60 Vbeta and 13 Jbeta primers. Here immunoSEQ multiplex PCR was the method, and the copy in TCRdb shows in-frame clones only, minus some. The sample contains some 90,000 clones, roughly two thirds of which appear only once. The specimen sequenced was PBMCs. The receptors stem from a man aged 45-65 years in good health and CMV-seronegative.

This sequence joins TRBV5-4 and TRBJ2-3; D gene ambiguous. The length of the CDR3 is 15 residues. With 0 bases removed from V and 0 bases from J, the gap between germline ends came to 8 bases. Germline loops: CDR1 SGHNT, CDR2 YYREEE (reference sequence). CDR3 in DNA: TGTGCCAGCAGCTTGGGGCTGGTAAGCACAGATACGCAGTATTTT. Its translation is CASSLGLVSTDTQYF. The full variable domain, its missing parts supplied by reference TRBV5-4 and TRBJ2-3, is ETGVTQSPTHLIKTRGQQVTLRCSSQSGHNTVSWYQQALGQGPQFIFQYYREEENGRGNFPPRFSGLQFPNYSSELNVNALELDDSALYLCASSLGLVSTDTQYFGPGTRLTVL.

This clone appeared a few times. The chain links TRBV5-1 to TRBJ2-1, with TRBD2 matching over 8 bases. The V gene's germline CDR1 is SGHRS and CDR2 YFSETQ. V lost 4 bases, J lost 5 bases, and 14 bases stayed unmatched. The CDR3 is 17 residues long. CDR3 nucleotides: TGCGCCAGCAGCCTCGGGGCGGGACTAGGGCGGGACAATGAGCAGTTCTTC. Residues: CASSLGAGLGRDNEQFF. Complete variable domain (other parts from reference TRBV5-1 and TRBJ2-1): KAGVTQTPRYLIKTRGQQVTLSCSPISGHRSVSWYQQTPGQGLQFLFEYFSETQRNKGNFPGRFSGRQFSNSRSEMNVSTLELGDSALYLCASSLGAGLGRDNEQFFGPGTRLTVL.

This clone was counted a few times. Other DNA variants within this sample encode the same CDR3. V is TRBV9 and J is TRBJ2-5, with a possible D match to TRBD2 (6 bases). In germline, CDR1 is SGDLS, CDR2 YYNGEE. V lost 0 bases and J 3 bases, leaving 6 bases between the germline ends. This CDR3 has 13 amino acids. CDR3 region: CASSVGGKETQYF. The CDR3 nucleotides are TGTGCCAGCAGCGTAGGCGGGAAAGAGACCCAGTACTTC.

This chain connects TRBV5-1 to TRBJ1-2; weak D call: TRBD1 (5 bases). Trimming took 2 bases from V and 4 from J, leaving 15 bases between them. The CDR3 totals 15 residues. Germline V lookup: CDR1 SGHRS, CDR2 YFSETQ. CDR3 bases: TGCGCCAGCAGCTTCGCGGACGGGACTGGCTATGGCTACACCTTC. It yields the protein CASSFADGTGYGYTF.

The chain combines TRBV10-3 with TRBJ2-7, with 11 nucleotides matching TRBD1. V trimming: 4 bases; J trimming: 4 bases; junction bases outside the gene matches: 9. Germline assignment: CDR1 ENHRY and CDR2 SYGVKD. The CDR3 is made up of 16 amino acids. The CDR3 reads CAISAALRDRGYEQYF. CDR3 coding DNA: TGTGCCATCAGTGCGGCCTTACGGGACAGGGGGTACGAGCAGTACTTC.

There are a few counts of this clone. An end of the junction differs from the germline gene, which may be a read error. The gene calls are TRBV5-3 and TRBJ1-6, with 8 bases matching TRBD1. TRBV5-3 is placed among ORFs of uncertain function. The CDR3 spans 15 residues. DNA of the CDR3: TGTGCCAGCAGCTTGTGGCAGGGGGCTTATTCACCCCTCCACTTT. It yields the protein CASSLWQGAYSPLHF.